This entry describes one TCR beta chain. The antigen it recognizes is unknown. No qualities accompany the bases; no much larger clone lies one base away. Measured from the cysteine to the phenylalanine, the CDR3 is 13 residues long. Only the CDR3 DNA is retained, 39 bases long and in frame from the first base. The V end loses 2 bases and the J end loses 4 bases, and a stretch of 3 bases separates them. The CDR1 and CDR2 encoded by the germline V gene (reference sequence) are LNHNV and YYDKDF. The immunoSEQ Assay, a bias-controlled multiplex PCR, was used to amplify TCRbeta CDR3 regions from genomic DNA. From the authors' description of their analysis: Within the assay, amplification of reference gene primers was used to estimate how many nucleated cells each sample contained. To quantify the absolute abundance of each unique TCRbeta CDR3 rearrangement, sequence reads were collapsed and filtered. For each sample, productive Simpson clonality was calculated as the square root of Simpson's diversity index across productive rearrangements. TCRdb limited this immuneACCESS table to in-frame rearrangements with V and J called. A share of clones is missing; checked studies link under half to unresolved V genes, and the rest is unexplained. V and J calls plus clone size are reproduced from that table; the DNA served to infer D and trimming. The sample table records about 430,000 clones; roughly 88% of these occur just once. The biggest ten clones account for 0.9% to 1% of the sample.

The sample is drawn from a study of blood T cell repertoires in COVID-19 (dated by TCRdb to the early 2020s). With respect to the entire study: Samples covering the acute and convalescent phases of COVID-19 were provided by collaborators in the United States, Italy and Spain. The material from the prospective study consisted of cDNA or gDNA derived from T cells, B-cell-depleted T cells, or PBMCs. Deeply sampled blood TCRbeta repertoires from subjects exposed to, actively infected with, or recovered from COVID-19 were included in the dataset. The repertoires were released in a freely available public database meant as a resource for research on the immune response to SARS-CoV-2. The samples were drawn from the first 160 participants of the ongoing ImmuneRACE study and from more than 1,000 subjects provided by 6 global collaborators. Nearly every sample came with metadata listing a de-identified subject ID, COVID-19 status, age in years and sex. Where available, HLA class I and class II types were taken from metadata supplied by the sample provider and were not determined by assay-based typing. Study-wide conclusions, independent of this receptor: The amount of clinical and demographic metadata varied by source and participant and was provided uncurated.

Participants in the prospective study were enrolled through a virtual design, were aged roughly 18 to 90 years, and lived in under 25 United States geographic areas. Cohort assignment in the prospective study relied on participant-reported clinical history from a screening survey and a study questionnaire. In the prospective study, mobile phlebotomists collected whole blood, serum and a nasopharyngeal or oropharyngeal swab from each participant. Over a roughly 2-month period, participants in the prospective study had the option of providing additional blood draws and questionnaires. Before DNA extraction, blood samples from the prospective study were shipped at room temperature or frozen.

The chain was built from TRBV15 and TRBJ1-6; there is no confident call for the D gene. The sequence was collected from a woman in her twenties or thirties with acute COVID-19. The sample comprised PBMCs or T cells enriched from blood (not recorded which). Here is the DNA: TGTGCCACCAGCAGACAGTATAATTCACCCCTCCACTTT. Its protein product is CATSRQYNSPLHF.